Presented here are 25 T cell receptor beta chains from one specimen sequenced in a study of cytomegalovirus exposure and HLA in healthy donors. The PCR had 60 Vbeta and 13 Jbeta primers. Sequencing used immunoSEQ multiplex PCR; TCRdb keeps in-frame clones, though not all of them. The sample holds 150,000 to 200,000 clones, around 88% seen once. Sequencing used PBMCs. The receptors derive from a man aged 40-50 years in good health and CMV-seropositive.

V and J are TRBV4-3 and TRBJ1-4; D is unresolved. V shed 3 bases and J shed 5 bases, with 10 bases lying between them. The CDR3 is made up of 14 amino acids. The V gene's germline CDR1 is LGHNA and CDR2 YSLEER. This CDR3 reads CASSQSGRNEKLFF. The DNA for the CDR3 is TGCGCCAGCAGCCAGTCGGGGAGAAATGAAAAACTGTTTTTT.

The rearrangement uses TRBV5-1 and TRBJ2-1; D is possibly TRBD2 (6 bases). The germline V and J ends were trimmed by 0 bases and 0 bases, with 13 bases remaining between them. The CDR3 is made up of 17 amino acids. The germline V gene encodes CDR1 SGHRS and CDR2 YFSETQ. CDR3 bases: TGCGCCAGCAGCTTGGCCCTTAGCGGTAGCTCCTACAATGAGCAGTTCTTC. It yields the protein CASSLALSGSSYNEQFF.

The chain recombines TRBV2 with TRBJ1-2, with 7 bases matching TRBD1. Germline lookup yields CDR1 SNHLY and CDR2 FYNNEI. V was pared by 2 bases and J by 6 bases, with 9 bases of the junction left unmatched. This CDR3 is built from 15 residues. This chain's CDR3 is CASSEYIGTANGYTF. The CDR3 DNA sequence: TGTGCCAGCAGTGAATATATTGGGACAGCAAATGGCTACACCTTC.

This clone was counted a few times. The V gene is TRBV7-2, the J gene TRBJ1-5; the D is unclear. The CDR3 has 13 residues. Germline CDR1 SGHTA, CDR2 FQGNSA. Trimming removed 5 bases at V and 3 bases at J, with 8 bases between. The CDR3 nucleotides are TGTGCCAGCAGCCAGAACACCAATCAGCCCCAGCATTTT. Amino acids: CASSQNTNQPQHF.

The chain is built from TRBV4-3 and TRBJ2-3; 11 bases agree with TRBD2. Germline V gene lookup returns CDR1 LGHNA and CDR2 YSLEER. Trimming cost V 0 bases and J 0 bases; bases outside gene matches: 8. The CDR3 extends over 19 amino acids. The CDR3 DNA reads TGCGCCAGCAGCCAAGATCCCTACGGGACTAGCGGTAGCACAGATACGCAGTATTTT. Its translation: CASSQDPYGTSGSTDTQYF.

The rearrangement uses TRBV10-1 and TRBJ2-3, with 8 nucleotides matching TRBD2. Trimming removed 2 bases from V and 6 bases from J; junction bases left unmatched: 4. Germline V gene lookup returns CDR1 WNHNN and CDR2 SYGVQD (reference sequence). CDR3 size: 14 residues. CDR3 region: CASSENLAGDTQYF. The CDR3 DNA is TGCGCCAGCAGTGAGAATTTAGCGGGGGATACGCAGTATTTT.

The chain recombines TRBV19 with TRBJ2-1; 8 bases align to TRBD1. CDR1 and CDR2 (germline): LNHDA, SQIVND (reference sequence). Germline trimming cut 4 bases from V and 0 bases from J; bases unmatched to any gene: 8. This CDR3 comprises 17 residues. CDR3 nucleotide sequence: TGTGCCAGTAGTAATCACCGGGACAGGAGCTCCTACAATGAGCAGTTCTTC. It is translated as CASSNHRDRSSYNEQFF.

CDR3 region: CASSFQQDSYEQYF. The CDR3 DNA sequence: TGTGCCAGCAGCTTTCAACAGGACTCCTACGAGCAGTACTTC. The chain employs TRBV7-9 and TRBJ2-7; maybe TRBD1 (5 bases). The CDR3 is 14 amino acids. Germline V gene sequence: CDR1 SEHNR, CDR2 FQNEAQ (reference sequence). V lost 3 bases and J 0 bases, leaving 9 bases between the germline ends.

The V call is TRBV9, the J call TRBJ2-2; the D gene is possibly TRBD2 (6 bases). The germline V gene encodes CDR1 SGDLS and CDR2 YYNGEE. V gave up 2 bases and J gave up 5 bases, with 13 bases separating them. The CDR3 is 15 residues long. CDR3 in amino acids: CASSVPGGPTGELFF. The CDR3 nucleotides are TGTGCCAGCAGCGTCCCAGGAGGGCCGACCGGGGAGCTGTTTTTT.

The chain links TRBV6-5 to TRBJ2-5; possibly TRBD2 for D (6 bases). V lost 6 bases to trimming and J lost 1 base, with 15 bases between them. Germline-derived CDR1 and CDR2 are MNHEY and SVGAGI. The CDR3 contains 15 residues. The CDR3 DNA reads TGTGCCAGCAGGGGACTCGGGGCCCTCCAAGAGACCCAGTACTTC. The encoded protein is CASRGLGALQETQYF.

This chain links TRBV7-8 with TRBJ1-1, with 7 bases aligning to TRBD1. The V gene's germline CDR1 is SGHVS and CDR2 FQNEAQ. The CDR3 loop spans 13 amino acids. Trimming removed 6 bases from V and 4 bases from J; junction bases left unmatched: 5. CDR3 loop: CASRTGIGTEAFF. CDR3 nucleotide sequence: TGTGCCAGCAGGACAGGGATTGGCACTGAAGCTTTCTTT.

The rearrangement links TRBV9 to TRBJ2-5; 7 nucleotides align to TRBD1. The CDR3 is made up of 15 amino acids. V lost 3 bases to trimming and J lost 2 bases; unmatched junction nucleotides: 7. Germline CDR1 is SGDLS and CDR2 is YYNGEE. This chain's CDR3 is CASSDTGTVQETQYF. CDR3 nucleotides: TGTGCCAGCAGCGACACCGGGACAGTACAAGAGACCCAGTACTTC.

This chain links TRBV5-1 with TRBJ2-5, with 9 bases that match TRBD1. Germline-derived CDR1 and CDR2 are SGHRS and YFSETQ. V lost 1 base, J lost 2 bases, and 3 bases stayed unmatched. The CDR3 runs to 15 residues. CDR3 in DNA: TGCGCCAGCAGCTTGATTGGGACAGGGCAAGAGACCCAGTACTTC. Its translation is CASSLIGTGQETQYF.

The chain recombines TRBV9 with TRBJ1-1; no clear D. Trimming stripped 2 bases from V and 5 bases from J, with 7 bases between. The V gene's germline CDR1 is SGDLS and CDR2 YYNGEE. This CDR3 comprises 12 residues. CDR3 sequence (DNA): TGTGCCAGCAGCGTTGGGGAGACTGAAGCTTTCTTT. This encodes CASSVGETEAFF.

This chain uses TRBV5-1 with TRBJ2-3; maybe TRBD2 (6 bases). V lost 0 bases, J lost 0 bases, and 14 bases lay in between. This CDR3 has 17 amino acids. Germline loops: CDR1 SGHRS, CDR2 YFSETQ. The CDR3 loop reads CASSLGASGPSTDTQYF. The CDR3 DNA reads TGCGCCAGCAGCTTGGGGGCCAGCGGGCCTAGCACAGATACGCAGTATTTT.

The V gene is TRBV7-2, the J gene TRBJ2-5, with TRBD2 as a possible D gene (5 bases). Looked up from germline, CDR1 is SGHTA and CDR2 is FQGNSA. Trimming stripped 2 bases from V and 4 bases from J, with 11 bases between. CDR3 length: 14 residues. The CDR3, as DNA: TGTGCCAGCAGCTTAAACAGCGGCGGAGAGACCCAGTACTTC. Translated: CASSLNSGGETQYF.

This clone was recorded many times. J is TRBJ1-1 and V is TRBV11-2; D ambiguous. The V and J ends lost 5 bases and 7 bases respectively, with 20 bases between them. The CDR3 sequence is 15 residues long. Germline assignment: CDR1 SGHAT and CDR2 FQNNGV. CDR3 bases: TGTGCCAGCAGCCACATAAGGACTGGGAAACTTGAAGCTTTCTTT. Its protein product is CASSHIRTGKLEAFF.

The chain uses TRBV5-1 and TRBJ2-3, with 14 bases lining up with TRBD2. V shed 2 bases, J shed 4 bases, and the junction held 6 bases outside the gene matches. This CDR3 contains 17 residues. Germline V CDR1 and CDR2: SGHRS, YFSETQ. CDR3 in amino acids: CASSFSGLAGGSDTQYF. The CDR3 nucleotides are TGCGCCAGCAGCTTTAGCGGACTAGCGGGAGGATCAGATACGCAGTATTTT.

The V gene is TRBV19, the J gene TRBJ1-1; D uncertain. V dropped 3 bases and J dropped 8 bases, with 13 bases sitting between them. CDR1 and CDR2 from the germline V gene are LNHDA and SQIVND (reference sequence). CDR3 length: 13 residues. The DNA for the CDR3 is TGTGCCAGTAGTATCTTGGACGGGAAAGAAGCTTTCTTT. This gives the protein CASSILDGKEAFF.

The gene calls are TRBV15 and TRBJ2-7; possible D gene TRBD2, 5 bases. The V gene's germline CDR1 is LNHNV and CDR2 YYDKDF (reference sequence). Trimming removed 8 bases from V and 0 bases from J, with 14 bases in between. CDR3 length: 14 residues. CDR3 in DNA: TGTGCCACCGGCATCGGCGGGTTCTCCTACGAGCAGTACTTC. This translates into CATGIGGFSYEQYF.

This rearrangement joins TRBV6-4 to TRBJ2-3; TRBD2 matches at 9 bases. Trimming cost V 4 bases and J 0 bases; bases outside gene matches: 5. Per the germline V gene, CDR1 is MRHNA and CDR2 is SNTAGT. The CDR3 contains 16 residues. In DNA form, the CDR3 reads TGTGCCAGCAGTGCCTTAGCGGGGGCTAGCACAGATACGCAGTATTTT. Translating gives CASSALAGASTDTQYF.

The V call is TRBV7-9, the J call TRBJ1-4; D is ambiguous. The CDR3 spans 14 residues. Germline lookup yields CDR1 SEHNR and CDR2 FQNEAQ (reference sequence). V lost 0 bases and J lost 10, with 12 bases in between. The CDR3, as DNA: TGTGCCAGCAGCTTAGCGATTCCCACGGGAAAACTGTTTTTT. Residues: CASSLAIPTGKLFF.

The chain recombines TRBV6-5 with TRBJ2-1, with D tentatively TRBD2 (6 bases). Trimming shortened V by 6 bases and J by 4 bases, and 13 bases separated the two germline ends. Per germline, CDR1 MNHEY and CDR2 SVGAGI. This CDR3 has 14 amino acids. The CDR3 DNA reads as TGTGCCAGCAGGCCCGGGACTGCATACAATGAGCAGTTCTTC. It is translated as CASRPGTAYNEQFF.

This clone was seen a single time. The J gene is TRBJ2-7, the V gene TRBV28; 10 nucleotides align to TRBD2. Germline CDR1 reads MDHEN; CDR2 reads SYDVKM. After removal of 6 bases from V and 1 base from J, the junction contained 6 bases not matched to a gene. This CDR3 is built from 15 residues. DNA of the CDR3: TGTGCCAGCAGGCCCCCAGCGGGAGGGTCCTACGAGCAGTACTTC. Translated: CASRPPAGGSYEQYF.

The gene calls are TRBV7-3 and TRBJ2-1; 10 positions match TRBD2. Germline V gives CDR1 SGHTA, CDR2 FQGTGA. Losses at the gene ends were 5 bases for V and 8 bases for J; bases not matched to a gene: 12. The CDR3 contains 16 residues. In nucleotides, the CDR3 is TGTGCCAGCAGCCTGGGGGTAGCGGGAGGAGGCGATGAGCAGTTCTTC. It codes for CASSLGVAGGGDEQFF.